The 8 T cell receptor beta chains in this list originate from one sample, sequenced in a study of long-term antiretroviral therapy in people with HIV. It was version v3.0 of the immunoSEQ assay that was run at survey level. Measured with immunoSEQ multiplex PCR; TCRdb has only the in-frame clones, and not every one. The table shows about 8,600 clones, with over 60% occurring only once. The sequencing used unsorted PBMCs, collected 0.6 years before starting antiretroviral therapy. The receptors derive from a man aged 40-49 years with HIV.

The chain couples TRBV2 to TRBJ1-2, with TRBD1 as a possible D gene (5 bases). V was cut by 6 bases and J by 8 bases, with 13 bases left in between. This CDR3 comprises 12 residues. Germline loops: CDR1 SNHLY, CDR2 FYNNEI. The CDR3: CASSAGSRGYTF. The DNA of the CDR3 is TGTGCCAGCAGCGCAGGGTCGCGGGGCTACACCTTC.

CDR3 loop: CASTEPEGTYTGELFF. As DNA, the CDR3 is TGTGCCAGCACCGAACCAGAGGGGACCTACACCGGGGAGCTGTTTTTT. The chain links TRBV21-1 to TRBJ2-2. TRBV21-1 is a documented pseudogene. The CDR3 loop spans 16 amino acids.

The chain links TRBV2 to TRBJ2-2, with 9 bases that match TRBD2. CDR3 length equals 16 residues. The V gene end was trimmed by 7 bases and the J gene end by 7 bases; junction bases not matched to a gene: 13. Per germline, CDR1 SNHLY and CDR2 FYNNEI. Written as DNA, the CDR3 is TGTGCCAGCAATCCCTGGGCGGGGGGGCCGGACGGGGAGCTGTTTTTT. Protein: CASNPWAGGPDGELFF.

This clone was observed a single time. The J gene is TRBJ2-3, the V gene TRBV5-1; 9 nucleotides align to TRBD1. Trimming at V came to 1 base and at J to 5 bases, leaving 8 bases not matched to a gene. The length of the CDR3 is 16 residues. The V gene's germline CDR1 is SGHRS and CDR2 YFSETQ. The CDR3 loop is CASSLKQGAHRDTQYF. For the CDR3, the DNA is TGCGCCAGCAGCTTGAAACAGGGGGCCCATAGAGATACGCAGTATTTT.

The chain uses TRBV30 and TRBJ2-6; D gene unclear. Germline V gene data show CDR1 as GTSNPN and CDR2 as SVGIG (reference sequence). V shed 2 bases and J shed 0 bases, with 11 bases lying between them. The CDR3 runs 16 residues. The CDR3 DNA reads TGTGCCTGGAGTCGACCCACTCCCTCTGGGGCCAACGTCCTGACTTTC. As protein: CAWSRPTPSGANVLTF.

This chain joins TRBV30 and TRBJ1-2, with TRBD1 as a possible D gene (6 bases). The length of the CDR3 is 14 residues. The V and J ends lost 4 bases and 6 bases respectively, with 18 bases between them. Germline CDR1 is GTSNPN and CDR2 is SVGIG (reference sequence). This CDR3 is CAWTYRVRGDGYTF. In nucleotides, the CDR3 is TGTGCCTGGACTTACAGGGTCCGGGGCGATGGCTACACCTTC.

The chain couples TRBV19 to TRBJ2-3; D may correspond to TRBD1 or TRBD2 (5 bases each). CDR3 size: 12 residues. CDR1 and CDR2 (germline): LNHDA, SQIVND (reference sequence). Trimming shortened V by 10 bases and J by 5 bases, and 13 bases separated the two germline ends. For the CDR3, the DNA is TGTGCCACCGGGACCCAGGGAGATACGCAGTATTTT. It translates to CATGTQGDTQYF.

This clone was counted a few times. The chain is built from TRBV1 and TRBJ2-3; the table names TRBD2, a call not compared with the DNA. TRBV1 is designated a pseudogene. The CDR3 extends over 17 amino acids. CDR3 protein: CTSSHGPPTSPTDTQYF. The CDR3 DNA reads as TGCACCAGCAGCCACGGTCCCCCTACCTCGCCCACAGATACGCAGTATTTT.